This T cell receptor (beta chain) emerged from a study of radiotherapy plus CTLA-4 blockade in lung cancer. Assay used: immunoSEQ multiplex PCR; TCRdb lists only in-frame clones, some missing. The sample carries about 94,000 clones, around 80% recorded once. The CDR3 totals 15 residues. Germline V CDR1 and CDR2: GTSNPN, SVGIG (reference sequence). With V trimmed by 3 bases and J by 4 bases, 9 bases remained unmatched. The gene calls are TRBV30 and TRBJ1-3, with 7 bases fitting TRBD1. The receptor was derived from a human donor with non-small cell lung cancer that progressed on radiotherapy plus ipilimumab. This specimen was peripheral blood, taken from a patient treated with radiotherapy plus ipilimumab. CDR3 in DNA: TGTGCCTGGAGCTATGACAGGGCAGCCGGAAACACCATATATTTT. Residues: CAWSYDRAAGNTIYF.